Listed below are T cell receptor beta chains from one sample, sequenced in a study of blood T cell repertoires in COVID-19. Sequenced by immunoSEQ multiplex PCR; TCRdb stores in-frame clones only, minus some. The table shows about 73,000 clones, with about 82% occurring only once. The sequencing sample was made of peripheral blood. The receptors here all came from a woman aged 55-75 years with acute or convalescent COVID-19. CDR3s include the opening cysteine and the closing phenylalanine or tryptophan. The D gene is left open where the match is weak. Only part of the rows carry a size: once, few, many, or a class if the clone is expanded.

D,V,size,J,DNA,CDR3
TRBD1,TRBV30,.,TRBJ2-7,TGTGCCTGGAGTCGGGACAGCTACTACGAGCAGTACTTC,CAWSRDSYYEQYF
TRBD2,TRBV9,.,TRBJ2-5,TGTGCCAGCAGCGCGACTAGCGGGGGTCAGGAGACCCAGTACTTC,CASSATSGGQETQYF
.,TRBV5-8,.,TRBJ2-3,TGTGCCCAGGGCGGGACTCCCCTTTTGGATACGCAGTATTTT,CAQGGTPLLDTQYF
.,TRBV2,.,TRBJ1-1,TGTGCCAGCAGCCCCGACAGGACGCCGAACACTGAAGCTTTCTTT,CASSPDRTPNTEAFF
TRBD1,TRBV5-4,.,TRBJ1-4,TGTGCCAGCAGCTTGACAGGGGGAACTAATGAAAAACTGTTTTTT,CASSLTGGTNEKLFF
.,TRBV4-2,.,TRBJ1-1,TGTGCCAGCAGCTCCCCAGGGTGGGGCACTGAAGCTTTCTTT,CASSSPGWGTEAFF
.,TRBV29-1,.,TRBJ2-1,TGCAGCGCTACTAGTTACAATGAGCAGTTCTTC,CSATSYNEQFF
.,TRBV4-1,few,TRBJ1-5,TGCGCCAGCAGCCAAGATCGGGCGGGTAATCAGCCCCAGCATTTT,CASSQDRAGNQPQHF
TRBD1,TRBV11-2,.,TRBJ1-2,TGTGCCAGCAGCTTAGATCACAGGGGGCTGTATGGCTACACCTTC,CASSLDHRGLYGYTF
TRBD1,TRBV4-1,.,TRBJ1-5,TGCGCCAGCAGCCTTGACAGGGCGAGGGGTCAGCCCCAGCATTTT,CASSLDRARGQPQHF
TRBD1,TRBV15,.,TRBJ2-1,TGTGCCACCAGCGGTGCCGGACAGGGTATTACGAATGAGCAGTTCTTC,CATSGAGQGITNEQFF
TRBD2,TRBV5-1,.,TRBJ2-3,TGCGCCAGCAGCCGTTTTTCCAGCGGGGGACGCACAGATACGCAGTATTTT,CASSRFSSGGRTDTQYF
.,TRBV29-1,.,TRBJ1-1,TGCAGCGTGACAGAGGACCACCCTTTCTTT,CSVTEDHPFF
.,TRBV7-9,few,TRBJ1-1,TGTGCCAGCAGCTTAACCGGAATCCGTACAGGTGAAGCTTTCTTT,CASSLTGIRTGEAFF
TRBD1,TRBV5-6,.,TRBJ1-1,TGTGCCAGCAGCATAGGGACAGGCCTCGTGAACACTGAAGCTTTCTTT,CASSIGTGLVNTEAFF
.,TRBV5-6,.,TRBJ1-5,TGTGCCAGCAGCTTGGCGGGCAATCAGCCCCAGCATTTT,CASSLAGNQPQHF
.,TRBV9,few,TRBJ1-6,TGTGCCAGCAGCCCACGCCAGGGTACCTATAGACCCCTCCACTTT,CASSPRQGTYRPLHF
.,TRBV16,.,TRBJ1-1,TGTGCCAGCAGCCAATGGACAGTGAACACTGAAGCTTTCTTT,CASSQWTVNTEAFF
.,TRBV5-4,few,TRBJ1-1,TGTGCCAGCAGCGAATTACGGGGTAGAGAGGCTTTCTTT,CASSELRGREAFF
.,TRBV18,.,TRBJ1-2,TGTGCCAGCTCACCGGTGCAGGGGAACGGCTACACCTTC,CASSPVQGNGYTF
.,TRBV12-5,.,TRBJ1-2,TGTGCTAGTGGTTTGTTGAGTGGAGGGGTTATAGCTAACTATGGCTACACCTTC,CASGLLSGGVIANYGYTF
TRBD2,TRBV10-3,.,TRBJ2-1,TGTGCCATCAGTGAGGGCGGGAGCTACAATGAGCAGTTCTTC,CAISEGGSYNEQFF
.,TRBV4-1,.,TRBJ2-1,TGCGCCAGCAGGCTAGGGAAGGGGCACAGGGAGCAGTTCTTC,CASRLGKGHREQFF
.,TRBV11-2,.,TRBJ2-1,TGTGCCAGCAGCCTCCAGACTAGTACTGAGCAGTTCTTC,CASSLQTSTEQFF
.,TRBV4-2,.,TRBJ2-4,TGTGCCAGCAGCCAAGATTCGGGCGGGAAGGCCAAAAACATTCAGTACTTC,CASSQDSGGKAKNIQYF
.,TRBV30,few,TRBJ1-5,TGTGCCTGGGCAGGGGTGGGCAATCAGCCCCAGCATTTT,CAWAGVGNQPQHF
.,TRBV5-1,.,TRBJ1-5,TGCGCCAGCACAATACAGGGTAATCAGCCCCAGCATTTT,CASTIQGNQPQHF
TRBD1,TRBV4-2,.,TRBJ1-2,TGTGCCAGCAGCCGCGGACAGGGGCCGCCCTATGGCTACACCTTC,CASSRGQGPPYGYTF
TRBD1,TRBV28,.,TRBJ1-4,TGTGCCAGCAGCCAACCTCGGACAGGGGAGGAAAAACTGTTTTTT,CASSQPRTGEEKLFF
.,TRBV4-2,.,TRBJ1-2,TGTGCCAGCAGCCCAGTTGGGGGCCGCGATTCTGGCTACACCTTC,CASSPVGGRDSGYTF
TRBD1,TRBV7-9,.,TRBJ1-2,TGTGCCAGCAGACCAGCTCCGGGACAGGGGCACTATGGCTACACCTTC,CASRPAPGQGHYGYTF
.,TRBV27,.,TRBJ2-7,TGTGCCAGCAGATCCTTCTCCTACGAGCAGTACTTC,CASRSFSYEQYF
TRBD1,TRBV19,few,TRBJ2-1,TGTGCCAGTAGCCCGGGACAGGGGTTTGAGCAGTTCTTC,CASSPGQGFEQFF
.,TRBV27,.,TRBJ2-1,TGTGCCAGCAGTTTAAGGGGGACCAACAATGAGCAGTTCTTC,CASSLRGTNNEQFF
.,TRBV5-4,.,TRBJ1-1,TGTGCCAGCAGCTTGGCGGTCGCTGGAGGCACTGAAGCTTTCTTT,CASSLAVAGGTEAFF
TRBD1,TRBV5-4,.,TRBJ2-4,TGTGCCAGCAGCACAGACAGGGACGGTGCCAAAAACATTCAGTACTTC,CASSTDRDGAKNIQYF
TRBD1,TRBV6-1,.,TRBJ1-2,TGTGCCAGCAGTGAAAGGACAGGTCAAGATGGCTACACCTTC,CASSERTGQDGYTF
TRBD1,TRBV2,once,TRBJ2-5,TGTGCCAGCAGTCAGGACAGGTTTCAAGAGACCCAGTACTTC,CASSQDRFQETQYF
TRBD1,TRBV5-4,once,TRBJ1-4,TGTGCCAGCAGCTTCGGACAGGGGGGTAATGAAAAACTGTTTTTT,CASSFGQGGNEKLFF
TRBD1,TRBV9,.,TRBJ1-2,TGTGCCAGCAGCGGACGGACAGGAGCTAACTATGGCTACACCTTC,CASSGRTGANYGYTF
.,TRBV2,.,TRBJ2-2,TGTGCCAGCACCACGGTGCAAACCGGGGAGCTGTTTTTT,CASTTVQTGELFF
.,TRBV4-1,.,TRBJ1-3,TGCGCCAGCAGCCAACCCCCGGCGGGTTCTGGAAACACCATATATTTT,CASSQPPAGSGNTIYF
.,TRBV5-4,.,TRBJ2-7,TGTGCCAGCAGCTTGGTTGGGGGGTCCTACGAGCAGTACTTC,CASSLVGGSYEQYF
.,TRBV5-4,.,TRBJ1-1,TGTGCCAGCAGCTTGAAGGCAGGGGCGATGAACACTGAAGCTTTCTTT,CASSLKAGAMNTEAFF
.,TRBV28,.,TRBJ1-5,TGTGCCAGCAGTTTTAACGAGGGTCAGCCCCAGCATTTT,CASSFNEGQPQHF
TRBD2,TRBV5-1,.,TRBJ2-3,TGCGCCAGCAGCTTGGGGATTAGCGGGGGTTCAGATACGCAGTATTTT,CASSLGISGGSDTQYF
.,TRBV20-1,.,TRBJ1-2,TGCAGTGCTGGGAGGTGGGGCTACACCTTC,CSAGRWGYTF
TRBD2,TRBV6-5,.,TRBJ2-5,TGTGCCAGCAGTTACTCGGGACTAGCGGGAGCGGTCGACTTC,CASSYSGLAGAVDF
TRBD2,TRBV7-3,few,TRBJ2-7,TGTGCCAGCAGCTTGAGCGGGGAAAGCTCCTACGAGCAGTACTTC,CASSLSGESSYEQYF